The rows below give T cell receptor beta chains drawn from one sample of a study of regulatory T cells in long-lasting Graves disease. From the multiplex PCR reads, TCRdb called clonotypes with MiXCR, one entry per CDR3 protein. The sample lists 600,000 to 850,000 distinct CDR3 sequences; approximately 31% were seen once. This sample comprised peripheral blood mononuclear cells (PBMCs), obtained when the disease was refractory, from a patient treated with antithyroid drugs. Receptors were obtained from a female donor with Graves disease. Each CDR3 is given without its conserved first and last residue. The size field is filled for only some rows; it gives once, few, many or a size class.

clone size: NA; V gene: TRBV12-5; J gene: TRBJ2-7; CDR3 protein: ASGLVIQGLLEQY
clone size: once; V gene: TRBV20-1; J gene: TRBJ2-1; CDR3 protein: SASRQIGEQF
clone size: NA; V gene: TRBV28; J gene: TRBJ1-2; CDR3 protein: ASGYRGSGYT
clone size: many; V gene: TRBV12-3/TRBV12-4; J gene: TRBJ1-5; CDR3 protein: ASSLTASNQPQH
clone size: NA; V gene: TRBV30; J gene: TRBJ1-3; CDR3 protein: AWERGEAGNTIY
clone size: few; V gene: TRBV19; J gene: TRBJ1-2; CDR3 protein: ASRYQANYGYT
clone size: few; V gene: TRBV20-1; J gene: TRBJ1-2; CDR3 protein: SAHRWRDYGYT
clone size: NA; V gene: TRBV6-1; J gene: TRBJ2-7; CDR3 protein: ASSPLAGEYEQY
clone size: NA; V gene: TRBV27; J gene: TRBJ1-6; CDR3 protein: ASSYGTDNSPPH
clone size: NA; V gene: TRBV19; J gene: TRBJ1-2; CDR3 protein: ASSRGQRANYGYT
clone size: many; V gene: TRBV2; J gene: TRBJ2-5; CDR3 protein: ASSEWMLGLAGLETQY
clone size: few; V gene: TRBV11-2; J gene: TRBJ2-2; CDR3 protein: ASSLGGLASGELF
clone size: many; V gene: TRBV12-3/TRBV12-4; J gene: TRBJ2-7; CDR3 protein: ASSPGPQISYEQY
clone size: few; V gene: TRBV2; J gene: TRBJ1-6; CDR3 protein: ASSATGADNSPLH
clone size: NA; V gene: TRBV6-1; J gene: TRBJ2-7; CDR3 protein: ASLSGSSYEQY
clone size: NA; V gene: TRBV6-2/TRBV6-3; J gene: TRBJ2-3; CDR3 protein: ASSYKGLAGAPRTDTQY
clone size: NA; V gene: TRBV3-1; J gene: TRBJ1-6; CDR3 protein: ASSQDGDQRSPLH
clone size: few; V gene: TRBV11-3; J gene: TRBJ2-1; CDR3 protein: ASSQGPAGGTNEQF
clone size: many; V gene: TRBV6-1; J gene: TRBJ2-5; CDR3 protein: ASSEGGETQY
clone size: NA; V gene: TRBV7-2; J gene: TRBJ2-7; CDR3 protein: ASSPDLGLAGVGGVNEQY
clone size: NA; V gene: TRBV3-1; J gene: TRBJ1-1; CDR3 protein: ASSQRQARGTEAF
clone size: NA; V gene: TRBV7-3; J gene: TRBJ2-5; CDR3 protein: ASSQQGTQY
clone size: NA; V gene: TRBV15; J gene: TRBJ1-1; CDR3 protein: ATSRDRAGAKEAF
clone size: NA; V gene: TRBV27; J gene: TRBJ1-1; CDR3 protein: ASSPIGTGSEAF
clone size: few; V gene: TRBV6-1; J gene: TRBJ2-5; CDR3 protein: ASGKKETQY
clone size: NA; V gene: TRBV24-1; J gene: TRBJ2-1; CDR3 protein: ATRKPGHEIARPYSYNEQF
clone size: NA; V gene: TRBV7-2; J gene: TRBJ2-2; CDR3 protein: ASSLAWAGGPGELF
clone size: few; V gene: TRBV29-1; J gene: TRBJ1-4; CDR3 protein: SVGGNEKLF
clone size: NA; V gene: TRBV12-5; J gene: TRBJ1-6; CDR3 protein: ASGLDPGQVRSPLH
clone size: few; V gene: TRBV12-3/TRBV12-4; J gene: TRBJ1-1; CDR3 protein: ASSLEFSRAF
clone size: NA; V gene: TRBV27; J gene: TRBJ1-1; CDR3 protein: ASGSLGQGRSTEAF
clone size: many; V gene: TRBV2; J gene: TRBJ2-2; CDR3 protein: ASSEGDRITGELF
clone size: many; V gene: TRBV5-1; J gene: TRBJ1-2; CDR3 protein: ASSLSGGDYGYT
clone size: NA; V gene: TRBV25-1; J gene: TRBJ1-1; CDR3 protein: ASSGKGTVAGAF
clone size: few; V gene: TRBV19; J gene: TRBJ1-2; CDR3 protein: ASSTTRSAINYGYT
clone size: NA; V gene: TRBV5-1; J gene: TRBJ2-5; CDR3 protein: ASSFGPAGGQETQY
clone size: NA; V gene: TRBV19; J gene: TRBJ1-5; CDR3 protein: ASNEVKGNQPQH
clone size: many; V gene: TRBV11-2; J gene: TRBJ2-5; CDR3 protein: ASFPGSGSGRETQY
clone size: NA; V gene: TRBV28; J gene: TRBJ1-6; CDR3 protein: ASSFQSGGSSPLH
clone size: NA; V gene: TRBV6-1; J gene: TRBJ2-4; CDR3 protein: ASRPSGNDGIQY
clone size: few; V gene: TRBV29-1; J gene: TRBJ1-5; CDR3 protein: SVADRGGLNQPQH
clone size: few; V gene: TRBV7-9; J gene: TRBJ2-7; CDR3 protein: ASSFAPLGGTSGYEQY
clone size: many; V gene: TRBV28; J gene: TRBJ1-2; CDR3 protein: ASSFPSGLNYGYT
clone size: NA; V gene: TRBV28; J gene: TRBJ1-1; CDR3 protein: ASSPPGQGLEAF
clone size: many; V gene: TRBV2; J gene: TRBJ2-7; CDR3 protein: ASRSGTAYEQY
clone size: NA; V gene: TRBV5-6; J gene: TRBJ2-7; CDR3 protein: ASSQGLTSDEQY
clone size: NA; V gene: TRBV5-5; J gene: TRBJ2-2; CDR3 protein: ASSFSREKGTGELF
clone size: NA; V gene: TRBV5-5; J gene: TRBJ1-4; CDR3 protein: ASSLDRGLGSEKLF
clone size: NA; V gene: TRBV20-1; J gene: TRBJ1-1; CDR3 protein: SASESRRMMNTEAF
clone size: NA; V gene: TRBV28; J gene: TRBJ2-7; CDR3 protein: ASSKTPDITYEQY
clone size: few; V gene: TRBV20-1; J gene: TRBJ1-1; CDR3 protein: SASGQGALNTEAF
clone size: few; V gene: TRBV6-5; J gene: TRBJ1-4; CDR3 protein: ASSYEGSDEKLF
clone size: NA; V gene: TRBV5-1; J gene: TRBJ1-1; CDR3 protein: ASSRDRGDTEAF
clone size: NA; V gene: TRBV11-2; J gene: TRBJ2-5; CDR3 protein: ASSKPTGGRETQY